This TCR beta chain was captured by sequencing in a study of blood T cell repertoires in COVID-19 (TCRdb year 2020). A note on the overall study: Collaborator samples came from the United States, Italy and Spain and covered acute and convalescent phases of COVID-19. The prospective study material was composed of cDNA or gDNA derived from T cells, B-cell-depleted T cells, or PBMCs. Deeply sampled blood TCRbeta repertoires from subjects exposed to, actively infected with, or recovered from COVID-19 were included in the dataset. The repertoires were made available in a free public database intended to serve as a resource for research on the immune response to SARS-CoV-2. Samples came from the ongoing ImmuneRACE study (first 160 participants) plus 1,254 subjects from 6 global collaborators. Nearly every sample came with metadata listing a de-identified subject ID, COVID-19 status, age in years and sex. Where available, HLA class I and class II types were taken from metadata supplied by the sample provider and were not determined by assay-based typing.

In the case of this clone: No cognate antigen has been identified for it. No base qualities exist here, and no much larger clone lies one base off it.

V drops 1 base and J drops 2 bases, leaving 11 bases in between. Including the terminal cysteine and phenylalanine, the CDR3 comprises 15 residues. Only the CDR3 DNA is retained, 45 bases long and in frame from the first base. The germline V gene yields SGHVS for CDR1 and FNYEAQ for CDR2. Each collaborating institution followed its own protocols to collect whole blood in K2EDTA tubes. For TCRbeta analysis, collaborators shipped samples as frozen whole blood, isolated PBMCs, or DNA extracted from either of those sample types. TCRbeta CDR3 regions were amplified from genomic DNA by means of the immunoSEQ Assay, a bias-controlled multiplex PCR. The original methods were these. Within the assay, amplification of reference gene primers was used to estimate how many nucleated cells each sample contained. To quantify the absolute abundance of each unique TCRbeta CDR3 rearrangement, sequence reads were collapsed and filtered. For each sample, productive Simpson clonality was calculated by taking the square root of Simpson's diversity index across productive rearrangements. TCRdb's version of the immuneACCESS table is confined to in-frame rearrangements and falls short of the full clone set. An unresolved V gene accounts for under half of the shortfall where checked; the remainder is of unknown origin. D and trimming come from the DNA, and the V and J calls and clone size come from that table. Here the sample has under 50,000 clones; about 92% occur a single time. The ten largest make up around a fifth of the sample.

Study-wide conclusions, independent of this receptor: The quantity of clinical and demographic metadata differed by source and by participant and was supplied without curation.

Sample: peripheral blood. The sequence was obtained from a man in his 70s with active COVID-19. Here the chain combines TRBV7-6 and TRBJ1-1, with the identity of the D gene unclear. The CDR3 loop reads CASSLVGGINTEAFF. The DNA sequence is given as TGTGCCAGCAGCTTAGTTGGCGGGATCAACACTGAAGCTTTCTTT.